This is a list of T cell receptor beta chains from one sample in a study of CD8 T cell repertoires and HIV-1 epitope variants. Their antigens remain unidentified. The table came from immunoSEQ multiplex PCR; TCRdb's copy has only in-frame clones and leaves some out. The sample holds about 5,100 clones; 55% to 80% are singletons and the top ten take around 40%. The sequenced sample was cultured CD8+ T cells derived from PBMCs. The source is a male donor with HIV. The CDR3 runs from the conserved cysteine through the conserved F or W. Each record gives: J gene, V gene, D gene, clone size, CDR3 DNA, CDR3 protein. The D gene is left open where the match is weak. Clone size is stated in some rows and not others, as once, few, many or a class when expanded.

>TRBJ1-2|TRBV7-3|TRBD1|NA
TGTGCCAGCAGCCAAGGGTCAGGCCAGGGGGATGGCTACACCTTC
CASSQGSGQGDGYTF
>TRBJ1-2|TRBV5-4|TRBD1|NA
TGTGCCAGCAGCTGGCAGGAGACAGGGCTCGGCTACACCTTC
CASSWQETGLGYTF
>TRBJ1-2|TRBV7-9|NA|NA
TGTGCCAGCAGCTACTTGACAGACTATGGCTACACCTTC
CASSYLTDYGYTF
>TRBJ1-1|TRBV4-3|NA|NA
TGCGCCAGCAGCCAAGATCCGAACACTGAAGCTTTCTTT
CASSQDPNTEAFF
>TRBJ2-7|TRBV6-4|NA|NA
TGTGCCACCGACTCAGTTGGACGTTACTCCTACGAGCAGTACTTC
CATDSVGRYSYEQYF
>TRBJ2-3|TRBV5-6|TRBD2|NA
TGTGCCAGCGGCTGGGAAGGTCTGACACGGGAGGGGACAGATACGCAGTATTTT
CASGWEGLTREGTDTQYF
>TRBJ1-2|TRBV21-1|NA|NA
TGTGCCAGCAGCAAAGTTTCGGTTTCAGGAAACTATGGCTACACCTTC
CASSKVSVSGNYGYTF
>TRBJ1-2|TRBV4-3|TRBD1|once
TGCGCCAGCAGCCCCACAGGGGGGAACTATGGCTACACCTTC
CASSPTGGNYGYTF
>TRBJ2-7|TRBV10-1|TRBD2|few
TGCGCCAGCAGTGAGTCGACTAGCGGGGATCACTACGAGCAGTACTTC
CASSESTSGDHYEQYF
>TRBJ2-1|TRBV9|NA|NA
TGTGCCAGCAGCGTAGCTCTGACTATCATCGGGAATGAGCAGTTCTTC
CASSVALTIIGNEQFF
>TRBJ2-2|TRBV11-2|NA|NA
TGTGCCAGCAGCTTAAGCAGGAGGACCGGGGAGCTGTTTTTT
CASSLSRRTGELFF
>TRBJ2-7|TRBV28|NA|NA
TGTGCCAGCAAAATCATCGAATCGGGCCACGAGCAGTACTTC
CASKIIESGHEQYF
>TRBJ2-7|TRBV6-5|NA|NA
TGTGCCAGCAGTTACCGGGGGGCACACTCCTACGAGCAGTACTTC
CASSYRGAHSYEQYF
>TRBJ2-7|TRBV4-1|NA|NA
TGCGCCAGCAGCTACCGGGACAATAACTACGAGCAGTACTTC
CASSYRDNNYEQYF
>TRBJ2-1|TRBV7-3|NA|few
TGTGCCAGCAGTTGGAGACAGAGCTCCTACAATGAGCAGTTCTTC
CASSWRQSSYNEQFF
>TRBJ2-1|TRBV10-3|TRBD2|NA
TGTGCCATCAGGGAGGGACTAGCGGACTACAATGAGCAGTTCTTC
CAIREGLADYNEQFF
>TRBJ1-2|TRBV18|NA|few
TGTGCCAGCTCACCATGGGGAGATTATGGCTACACCTTC
CASSPWGDYGYTF
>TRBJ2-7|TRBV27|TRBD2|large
TGTGCCAGCAGCCCCATCTCTACTAGCGGGAGCTCCTACGAGCAGTACTTC
CASSPISTSGSSYEQYF
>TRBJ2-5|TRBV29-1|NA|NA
TGCAGCGTTGAAGATCGTAGGGGCACCCAGTACTTC
CSVEDRRGTQYF
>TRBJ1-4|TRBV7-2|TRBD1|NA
TGTGCCAGCAGCTTAATTGAGTGGCAGGGGGGTGAAAAACTGTTTTTT
CASSLIEWQGGEKLFF
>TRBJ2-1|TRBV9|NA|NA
TGTGCCAGCAGCGTAGGCGTCAATGAGCAGTTCTTC
CASSVGVNEQFF
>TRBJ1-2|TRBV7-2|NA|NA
TGTGCCAGCAGCCCCGACATTCCCGTCTATGGCTACACCTTC
CASSPDIPVYGYTF
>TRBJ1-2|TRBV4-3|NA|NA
TGCGCCAGCAGCCTACACCGGGGTGATAACTATGGCTACACCTTC
CASSLHRGDNYGYTF
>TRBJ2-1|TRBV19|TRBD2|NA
TGTGCCAGTATGAGGTCGAGCGGGATCTACAATGAGCAGTTCTTC
CASMRSSGIYNEQFF
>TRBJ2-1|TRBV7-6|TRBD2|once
TGTGCCAGCAGCTTACGGCGGCTAGCGGGGGGGTCCAACAATGAGCAGTTCTTC
CASSLRRLAGGSNNEQFF
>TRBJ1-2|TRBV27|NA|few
TGTGCCAGCAGTTTTTGGGCAAGCGATGGCTACACCTTC
CASSFWASDGYTF
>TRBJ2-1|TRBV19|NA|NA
TGTGCCAGTAGTACAGCGCTTGTGAAGCAGTTCTTC
CASSTALVKQFF
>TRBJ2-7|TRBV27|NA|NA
TGTGCCAGCGGTAACTGGCCTGCGGGCGGGCAGTACTTC
CASGNWPAGGQYF
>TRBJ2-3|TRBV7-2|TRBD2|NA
TGTGCCAGCAGCTTAGCCTCTAGCGGAACCACAGATACGCAGTATTTT
CASSLASSGTTDTQYF
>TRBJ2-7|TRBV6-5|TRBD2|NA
TGTGCCAGCAGTTTCAAGACTAGCGGGGGGACCTACGAGCAGTACTTC
CASSFKTSGGTYEQYF
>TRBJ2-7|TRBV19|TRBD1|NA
TGTGCCAGTAGTAGAGCGGGACAGGGATCTTACGAGCAGTACTTC
CASSRAGQGSYEQYF
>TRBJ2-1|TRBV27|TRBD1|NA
TGTGCCAGCAGTCCAATCCTACAGGGGGTAGGGGAGCAGTTCTTC
CASSPILQGVGEQFF
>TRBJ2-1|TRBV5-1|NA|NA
TGCGCCAGCAGCTCCACACGGACAGTCCCTTACAATGAGCAGTTCTTC
CASSSTRTVPYNEQFF
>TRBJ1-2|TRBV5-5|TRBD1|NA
TGTGCCAGCAGCCCGGGGACAGGGCGTGGCTACACCTTC
CASSPGTGRGYTF
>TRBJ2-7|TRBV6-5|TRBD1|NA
TGTGCCAGCAGTCCAGGACAGGCTTCCTACGAGCAGTACTTC
CASSPGQASYEQYF
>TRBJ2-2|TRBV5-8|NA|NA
TGTGCCAGCAGCTCCGGGACCTTTAACACCGGGGAGCTGTTTTTT
CASSSGTFNTGELFF
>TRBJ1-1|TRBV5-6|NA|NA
TGTGCCAGCAGCTTGGGGGGGAGAACTGAAGCTTTCTTT
CASSLGGRTEAFF
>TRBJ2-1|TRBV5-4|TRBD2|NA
TGTGCCAGCAGCTTGGCTCTCGGGGGGGCCGGTAATGAGCAGTTCTTC
CASSLALGGAGNEQFF
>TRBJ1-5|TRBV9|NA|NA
TGTGCCAGCAGCGTAGAAGAATGGGACAATCAGCCCCAGCATTTT
CASSVEEWDNQPQHF
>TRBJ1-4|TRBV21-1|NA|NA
TGTGCCAGCAGCAAAGCGCACAGGGGAGCGAAGGATGAAAAACTGTTTTTT
CASSKAHRGAKDEKLFF
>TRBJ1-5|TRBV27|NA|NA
TGTGCCAGCAGTCCCCGCTTGGGCAATCAGCCCCAGCATTTT
CASSPRLGNQPQHF
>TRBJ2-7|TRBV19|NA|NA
TGTGCCAGTAGTGGGGGACTTGATCCCTACGAGCAGTACTTC
CASSGGLDPYEQYF
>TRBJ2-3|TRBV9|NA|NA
TGTGCCAGCAGCCCAAACACAGATACGCAGTATTTT
CASSPNTDTQYF
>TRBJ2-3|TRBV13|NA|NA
TGTGCCAGCAGCCCCCCAGTAACTTCAGATACGCAGTATTTT
CASSPPVTSDTQYF
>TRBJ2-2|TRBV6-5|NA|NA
TGTGCCAGCAGTTACTCGATACAAACGAACACCGGGGAGCTGTTTTTT
CASSYSIQTNTGELFF
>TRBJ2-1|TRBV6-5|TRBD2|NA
TGTGCCAGCAGTCCCACTAGCGGTTCCTACAATGAGCAGTTCTTC
CASSPTSGSYNEQFF
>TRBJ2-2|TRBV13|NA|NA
TGTGCCAGCAGCATTATCACCGGGGAGCTGTTTTTT
CASSIITGELFF
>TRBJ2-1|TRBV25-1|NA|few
TGTGCCAGCAGTCGGCTCGGTGAGCAGTTCTTC
CASSRLGEQFF
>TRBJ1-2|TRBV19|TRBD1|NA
TGTGCCAGTAGTATAGGGGACAGGGAGGACTATGGCTACACCTTC
CASSIGDREDYGYTF
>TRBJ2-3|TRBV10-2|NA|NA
TGCGCCAGCAGTGAGGTGGGGGGCACAGATACGCAGTATTTT
CASSEVGGTDTQYF
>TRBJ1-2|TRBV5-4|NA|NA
TGTGCCAGCAGCTTGGGACAGGAATGGGGCTACACCTTC
CASSLGQEWGYTF
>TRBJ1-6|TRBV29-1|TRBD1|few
TGCAGCGCCAGATCCGGGACAGGGGACTCACCCCTCCACTTT
CSARSGTGDSPLHF
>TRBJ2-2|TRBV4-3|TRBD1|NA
TGCGCCAGCAGCTCCGGGACAGGGCACACCGGGGAGCTGTTTTTT
CASSSGTGHTGELFF
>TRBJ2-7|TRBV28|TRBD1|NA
TGTGCCAGCAACCCGGGACAGGGCTACGAGCAGTACTTC
CASNPGQGYEQYF
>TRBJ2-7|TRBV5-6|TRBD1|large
TGTGCCAGCAGCTGGCAGTCGACCAGGGGGCTATACGAGCAGTACTTC
CASSWQSTRGLYEQYF